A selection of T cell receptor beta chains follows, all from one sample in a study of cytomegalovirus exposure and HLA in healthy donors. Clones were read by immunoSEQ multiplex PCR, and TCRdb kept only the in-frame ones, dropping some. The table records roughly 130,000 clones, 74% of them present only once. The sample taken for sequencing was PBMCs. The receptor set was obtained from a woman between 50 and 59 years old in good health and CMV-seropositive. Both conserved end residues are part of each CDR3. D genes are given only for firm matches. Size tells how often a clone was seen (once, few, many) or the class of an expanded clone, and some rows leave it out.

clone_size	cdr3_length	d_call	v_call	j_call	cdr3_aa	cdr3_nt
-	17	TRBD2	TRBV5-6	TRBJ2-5	CASSGGLAGTMEETQYF	TGTGCCAGCAGCGGGGGACTAGCGGGGACCATGGAGGAGACCCAGTACTTC
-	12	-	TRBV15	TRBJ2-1	CATSRREGEQFF	TGTGCCACCAGCAGGAGGGAAGGTGAGCAGTTCTTC
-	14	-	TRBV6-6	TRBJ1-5	CASSYVPSSEPQHF	TGTGCCAGCAGTTACGTCCCGTCCTCGGAGCCCCAGCATTTT
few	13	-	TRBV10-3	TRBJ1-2	CAIRDVLAYGYTF	TGTGCCATCAGGGATGTTCTAGCCTATGGCTACACCTTC
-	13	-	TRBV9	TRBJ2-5	CASSVSGQETQYF	TGTGCCAGCAGCGTGTCGGGGCAAGAGACCCAGTACTTC
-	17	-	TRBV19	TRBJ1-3	CASATWTVSASGNTIYF	TGTGCCAGTGCGACGTGGACAGTTTCCGCCTCTGGAAACACCATATATTTT
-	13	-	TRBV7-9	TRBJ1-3	CASSFYSGNTIYF	TGTGCCAGCAGCTTCTACTCTGGAAACACCATATATTTT
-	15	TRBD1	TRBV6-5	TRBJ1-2	CASSYSRAGGYGYTF	TGTGCCAGCAGTTACTCGAGGGCAGGGGGCTATGGCTACACCTTC
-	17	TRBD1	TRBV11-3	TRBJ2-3	CASSARRAGGSEDTQYF	TGTGCCAGCAGCGCACGAAGGGCAGGGGGCAGCGAAGATACGCAGTATTTT
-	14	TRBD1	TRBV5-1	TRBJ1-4	CASSRGQGGEKLFF	TGCGCCAGCAGCCGCGGACAGGGGGGAGAAAAACTGTTTTTT
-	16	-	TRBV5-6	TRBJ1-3	CASSFAGGRSGNTIYF	TGTGCCAGCAGCTTTGCGGGCGGACGCTCTGGAAACACCATATATTTT
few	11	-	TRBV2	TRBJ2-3	CASSAGNTQYF	TGTGCCAGCAGTGCAGGAAATACGCAGTATTTT
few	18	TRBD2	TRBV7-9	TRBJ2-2	CASSFFAGLAGASGELFF	TGTGCCAGCAGCTTCTTTGCAGGACTAGCGGGTGCCTCCGGGGAGCTGTTTTTT
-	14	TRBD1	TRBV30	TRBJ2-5	CAWSRGQGTETQYF	TGTGCCTGGAGTCGTGGACAGGGAACAGAGACCCAGTACTTC
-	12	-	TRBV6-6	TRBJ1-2	CASSYGGQGYTF	TGTGCCAGCAGTTACGGGGGCCAGGGCTACACCTTC
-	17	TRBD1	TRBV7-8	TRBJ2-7	CASSLRGQGATPYEQYF	TGTGCCAGCAGCTTACGAGGACAGGGGGCCACCCCCTACGAGCAGTACTTC
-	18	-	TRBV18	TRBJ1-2	CASQSDVHFGGAFYGYTF	TGTGCCAGCCAAAGTGACGTCCACTTCGGAGGGGCCTTCTATGGCTACACCTTC
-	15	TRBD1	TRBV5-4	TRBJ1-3	CASSLETGVRNTIYF	TGTGCCAGCAGCTTGGAGACAGGGGTTCGAAACACCATATATTTT
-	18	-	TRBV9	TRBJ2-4	CASSPEGGGSWVKNIQYF	TGTGCCAGCAGCCCAGAGGGGGGAGGGTCTTGGGTCAAAAACATTCAGTACTTC
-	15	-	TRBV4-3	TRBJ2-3	CASSQSNGVPDTQYF	TGCGCCAGCAGCCAATCCAACGGGGTTCCAGATACGCAGTATTTT
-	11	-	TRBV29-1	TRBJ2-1	CSVDDGGEQFF	TGCAGCGTTGACGACGGGGGAGAGCAGTTCTTC
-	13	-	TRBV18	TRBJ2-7	CASSPRTEYEQYF	TGTGCCAGCTCACCACGGACAGAGTACGAGCAGTACTTC
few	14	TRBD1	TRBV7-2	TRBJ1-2	CASSSQGGSYGYTF	TGTGCCAGCAGCTCACAGGGGGGAAGCTATGGCTACACCTTC
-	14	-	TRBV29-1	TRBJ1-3	CSVVDSLSGNTIYF	TGCAGCGTCGTCGACAGTCTCTCTGGAAACACCATATATTTT
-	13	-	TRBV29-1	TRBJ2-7	CSVASGELGEQYF	TGCAGCGTTGCCTCAGGGGAATTGGGCGAGCAGTACTTC
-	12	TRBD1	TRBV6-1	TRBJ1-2	CASTQGGYGYTF	TGTGCCAGCACACAGGGGGGTTATGGCTACACCTTC
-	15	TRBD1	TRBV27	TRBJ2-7	CASSPWTGMVYEQYF	TGTGCCAGCAGTCCATGGACAGGGATGGTCTACGAGCAGTACTTC
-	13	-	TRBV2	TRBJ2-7	CASSDERGSEQYF	TGTGCCAGCAGTGATGAGAGGGGGAGCGAGCAGTACTTC
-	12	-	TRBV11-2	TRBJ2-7	CASSLRLAEQYF	TGTGCCAGCAGCTTAAGATTAGCTGAGCAGTACTTC
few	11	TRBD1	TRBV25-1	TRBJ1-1	CASSEDRGAFF	TGTGCCAGCAGTGAGGACAGGGGAGCTTTCTTT
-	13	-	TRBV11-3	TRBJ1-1	CASSSHQTEEAFF	TGTGCCAGCAGCTCCCATCAGACAGAGGAAGCTTTCTTT